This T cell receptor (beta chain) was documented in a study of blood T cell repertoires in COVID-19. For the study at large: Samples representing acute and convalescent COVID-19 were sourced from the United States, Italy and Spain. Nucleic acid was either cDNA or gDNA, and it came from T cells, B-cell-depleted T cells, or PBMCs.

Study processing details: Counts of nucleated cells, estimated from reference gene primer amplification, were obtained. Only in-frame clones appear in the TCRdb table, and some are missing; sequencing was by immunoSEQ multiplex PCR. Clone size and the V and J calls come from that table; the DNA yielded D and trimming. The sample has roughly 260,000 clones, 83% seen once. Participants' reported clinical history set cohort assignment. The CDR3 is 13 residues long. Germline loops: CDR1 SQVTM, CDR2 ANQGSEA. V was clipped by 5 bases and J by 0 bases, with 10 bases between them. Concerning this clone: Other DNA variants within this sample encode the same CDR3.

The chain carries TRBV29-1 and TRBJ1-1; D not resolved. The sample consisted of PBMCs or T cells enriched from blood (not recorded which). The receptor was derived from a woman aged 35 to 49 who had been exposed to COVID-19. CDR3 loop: CSVWAGLNTEAFF. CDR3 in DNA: TGCAGCGTTTGGGCGGGTTTGAACACTGAAGCTTTCTTT.